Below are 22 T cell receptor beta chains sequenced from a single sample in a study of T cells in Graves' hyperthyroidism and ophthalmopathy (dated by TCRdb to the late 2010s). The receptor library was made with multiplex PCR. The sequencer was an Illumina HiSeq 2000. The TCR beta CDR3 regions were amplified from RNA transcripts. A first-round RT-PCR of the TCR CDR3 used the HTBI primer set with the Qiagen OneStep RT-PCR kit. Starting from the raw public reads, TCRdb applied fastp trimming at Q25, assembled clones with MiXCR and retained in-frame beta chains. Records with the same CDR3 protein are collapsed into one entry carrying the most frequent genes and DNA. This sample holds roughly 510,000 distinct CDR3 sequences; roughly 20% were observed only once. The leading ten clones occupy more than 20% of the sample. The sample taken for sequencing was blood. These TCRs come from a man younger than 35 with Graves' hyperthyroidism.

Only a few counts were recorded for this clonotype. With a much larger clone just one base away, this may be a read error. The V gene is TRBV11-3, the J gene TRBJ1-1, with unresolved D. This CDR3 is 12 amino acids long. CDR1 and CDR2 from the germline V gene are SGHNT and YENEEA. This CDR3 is CASSREGTEACF. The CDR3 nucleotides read TGTGCCAGCAGCAGGGAGGGTACTGAAGCTTGCTTT.

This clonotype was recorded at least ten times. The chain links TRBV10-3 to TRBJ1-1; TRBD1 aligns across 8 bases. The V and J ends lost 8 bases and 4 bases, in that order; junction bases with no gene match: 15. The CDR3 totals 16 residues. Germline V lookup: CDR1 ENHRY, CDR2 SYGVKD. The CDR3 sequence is CAIAPQKGQGTTEAFF. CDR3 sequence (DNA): TGTGCCATCGCTCCCCAGAAAGGACAGGGAACCACTGAAGCTTTCTTT.

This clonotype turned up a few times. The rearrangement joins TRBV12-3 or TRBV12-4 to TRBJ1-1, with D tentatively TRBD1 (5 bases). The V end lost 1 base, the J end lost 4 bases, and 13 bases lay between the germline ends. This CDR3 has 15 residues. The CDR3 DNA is TGTGCCAGCAGTTTAGGGCAGGGTGTAGGCACTGAAGCTTTCTTT. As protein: CASSLGQGVGTEAFF.

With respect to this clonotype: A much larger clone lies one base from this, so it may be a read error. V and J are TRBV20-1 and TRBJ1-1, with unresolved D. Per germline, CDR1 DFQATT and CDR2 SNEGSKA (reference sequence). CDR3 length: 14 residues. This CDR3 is CSARGDAVNTEACF. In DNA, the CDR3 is TGCAGTGCTAGAGGTGACGCCGTGAACACTGAAGCTTGCTTT.

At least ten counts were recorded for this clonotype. The CDR3 region has the DNA TGCGCCAGCAGCCAAGCCGAGACTGCGACCCAGTACTTC. Its translation is CASSQAETATQYF. This chain uses TRBV4-1 with TRBJ2-5; D is ambiguous. V lost 1 base and J lost 7, with 10 bases in between. The CDR3 has 13 residues. The germline V gene has CDR1 MGHRA and CDR2 YSYEKL.

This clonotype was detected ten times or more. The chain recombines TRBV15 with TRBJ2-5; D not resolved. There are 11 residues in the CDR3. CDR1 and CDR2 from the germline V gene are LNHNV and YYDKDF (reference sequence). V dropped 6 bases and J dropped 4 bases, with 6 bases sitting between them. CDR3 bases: TGTGCCACCAGAGGACGAGAGACCCAGTACTTC. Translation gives CATRGRETQYF.

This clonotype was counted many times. DNA for the CDR3: TGTGCCAGCAGCTTAGGTTACAGGGCCTACGAGCAGTACTTC. Translation gives CASSLGYRAYEQYF. The chain has TRBV7-2 and TRBJ2-7, with D maybe TRBD1 (6 bases). Trimming left V 1 base short and J 2 bases short, with 9 bases between. The CDR3 loop spans 14 amino acids. From germline, CDR1 is SGHTA and CDR2 FQGNSA.

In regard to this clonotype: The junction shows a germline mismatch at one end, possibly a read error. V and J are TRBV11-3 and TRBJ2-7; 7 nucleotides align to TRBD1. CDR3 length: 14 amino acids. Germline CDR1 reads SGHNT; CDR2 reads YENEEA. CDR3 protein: CAISLTGLSPEQYF. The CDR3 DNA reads TGTGCCATCAGCTTGACAGGGCTGTCCCCCGAGCAGTACTTC.

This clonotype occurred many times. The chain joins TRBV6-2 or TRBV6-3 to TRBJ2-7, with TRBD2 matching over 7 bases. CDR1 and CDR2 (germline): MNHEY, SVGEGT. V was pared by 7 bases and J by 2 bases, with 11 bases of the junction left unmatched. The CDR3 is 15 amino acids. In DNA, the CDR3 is TGTGCCAGCACCCAAGGCGCGGGGAGGGCCTACGAGCAGTACTTC. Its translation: CASTQGAGRAYEQYF.

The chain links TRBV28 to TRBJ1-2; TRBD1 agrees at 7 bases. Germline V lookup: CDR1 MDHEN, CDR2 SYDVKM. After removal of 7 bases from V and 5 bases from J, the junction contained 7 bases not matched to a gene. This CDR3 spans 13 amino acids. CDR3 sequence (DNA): TGTGCCAGCACACCTGGGACAGAATATGGCTACACCTTC. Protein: CASTPGTEYGYTF.

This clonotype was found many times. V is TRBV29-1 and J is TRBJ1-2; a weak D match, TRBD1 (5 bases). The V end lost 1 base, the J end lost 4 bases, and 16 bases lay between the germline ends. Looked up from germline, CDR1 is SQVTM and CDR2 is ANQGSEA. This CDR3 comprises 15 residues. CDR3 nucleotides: TGCAGCGTTGAAGGTACCGGGGACCAGAGCTATGGCTACACCTTC. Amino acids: CSVEGTGDQSYGYTF.

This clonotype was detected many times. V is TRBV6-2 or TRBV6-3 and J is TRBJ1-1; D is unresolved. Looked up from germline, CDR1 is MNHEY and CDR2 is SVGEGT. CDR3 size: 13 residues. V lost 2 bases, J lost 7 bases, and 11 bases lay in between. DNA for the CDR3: TGTGCCAGCAGTTACCTTAGCCCCCGTGAAGCTTTCTTT. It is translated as CASSYLSPREAFF.

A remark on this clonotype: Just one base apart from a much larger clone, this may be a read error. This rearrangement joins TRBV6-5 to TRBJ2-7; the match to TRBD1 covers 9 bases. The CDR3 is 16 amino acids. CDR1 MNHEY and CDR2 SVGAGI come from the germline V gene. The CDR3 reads CASSYQTGTGTYERYF. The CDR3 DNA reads TGTGCCAGCAGTTACCAGACCGGGACAGGGACTTACGAGCGGTACTTC.

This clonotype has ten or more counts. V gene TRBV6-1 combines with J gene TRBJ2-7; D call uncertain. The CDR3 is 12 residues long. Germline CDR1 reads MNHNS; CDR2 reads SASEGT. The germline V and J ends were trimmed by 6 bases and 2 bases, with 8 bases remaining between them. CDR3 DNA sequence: TGTGCCAGCAGCCCGTTGACCTACGAGCAGTACTTC. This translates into CASSPLTYEQYF.

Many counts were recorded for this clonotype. The DNA for the CDR3 is TGTGCCAGCACCCCACTGAGTCAAGAGACCCAGTACTTC. Its translation: CASTPLSQETQYF. The rearrangement uses TRBV7-9 and TRBJ2-5; D is unclear. The CDR3 has 13 residues. Deletions cut 7 bases from V and 2 bases from J, with 11 bases between. Germline values: CDR1 SEHNR, CDR2 FQNEAQ (reference sequence).

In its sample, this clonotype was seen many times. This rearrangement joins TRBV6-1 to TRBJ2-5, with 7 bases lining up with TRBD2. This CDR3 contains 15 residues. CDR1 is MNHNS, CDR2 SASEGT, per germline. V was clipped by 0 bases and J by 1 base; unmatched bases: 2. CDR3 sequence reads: CASSEAGGTQETQYF. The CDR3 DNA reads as TGTGCCAGCAGTGAAGCCGGGGGGACCCAAGAGACCCAGTACTTC.

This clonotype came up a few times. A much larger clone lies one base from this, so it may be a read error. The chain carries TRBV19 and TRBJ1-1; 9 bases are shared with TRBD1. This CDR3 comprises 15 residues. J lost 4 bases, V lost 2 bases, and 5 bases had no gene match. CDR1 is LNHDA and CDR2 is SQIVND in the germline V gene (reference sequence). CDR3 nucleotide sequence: TGTGCCAGTAGTATAATAGGGACAGGGATCACTGAAGCTTTCTTT. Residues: CASSIIGTGITEAFF.

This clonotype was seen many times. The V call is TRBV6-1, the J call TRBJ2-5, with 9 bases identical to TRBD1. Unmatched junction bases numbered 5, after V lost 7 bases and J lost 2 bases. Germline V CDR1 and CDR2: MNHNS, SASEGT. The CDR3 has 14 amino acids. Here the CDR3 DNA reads TGTGCCAGCAAGGACAGGGGCTTTCAAGAGACCCAGTACTTC. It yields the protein CASKDRGFQETQYF.

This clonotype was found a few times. CDR3 in amino acids: CASTDRFEETQYF. CDR3 in DNA: TGTGCCAGCACCGACAGGTTCGAAGAGACCCAGTACTTC. The J gene is TRBJ2-5, the V gene TRBV6-1, with D possibly TRBD1 on 6 matching bases. V was shortened by 7 bases and J by 3 bases, with 12 bases between the two germline ends. The germline V gene has CDR1 MNHNS and CDR2 SASEGT. This CDR3 region has 13 residues.

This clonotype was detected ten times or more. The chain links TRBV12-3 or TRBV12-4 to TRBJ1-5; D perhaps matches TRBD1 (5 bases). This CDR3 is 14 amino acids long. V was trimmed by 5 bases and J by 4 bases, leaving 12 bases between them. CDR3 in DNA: TGTGCCAGCAGTGGACGTGACAGTAATCAGCCCCAGCATTTT. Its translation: CASSGRDSNQPQHF.

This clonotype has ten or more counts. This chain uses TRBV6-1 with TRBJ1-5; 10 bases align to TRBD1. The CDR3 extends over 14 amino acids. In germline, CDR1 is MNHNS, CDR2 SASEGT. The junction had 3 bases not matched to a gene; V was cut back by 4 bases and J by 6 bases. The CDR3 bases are TGTGCCAGCAGTGGACAGGGGGCTAGTCAGCCCCAGCATTTT. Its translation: CASSGQGASQPQHF.

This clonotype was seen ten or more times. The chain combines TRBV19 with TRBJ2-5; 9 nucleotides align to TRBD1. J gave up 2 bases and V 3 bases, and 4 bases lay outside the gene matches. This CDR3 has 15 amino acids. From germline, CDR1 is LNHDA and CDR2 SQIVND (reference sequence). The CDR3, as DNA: TGTGCCAGTAGTATGCGGACAGGGGAACAAGAGACCCAGTACTTC. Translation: CASSMRTGEQETQYF. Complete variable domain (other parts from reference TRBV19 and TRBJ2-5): DGGITQSPKYLFRKEGQNVTLSCEQNLNHDAMYWYRQDPGQGLRLIYYSQIVNDFQKGDIAEGYSVSREKKESFPLTVTSAQKNPTAFYLCASSMRTGEQETQYFGPGTRLLVL.